One and the same sample provided the 11 T cell receptor beta chains below, sequenced in a study of control samples from healthy donors and cancer patients. This table comes from immunoSEQ multiplex PCR, and its TCRdb copy is limited to in-frame clones, with some not included. The repertoire consists of 150,000 to 200,000 clones, with around 90% occurring once and the leading ten covering roughly 0.64%. Material for sequencing was blood. Receptors were obtained from a woman in her thirties in good health.

The chain combines TRBV5-1 with TRBJ2-3; TRBD2 aligns across 10 bases. This CDR3 region has 16 residues. Germline CDR1 is SGHRS and CDR2 is YFSETQ. With V trimmed by 0 bases and J by 2 bases, 3 bases remained unmatched. The CDR3 reads CASSLGTSGPTDTQYF. The CDR3 coding sequence is TGCGCCAGCAGCTTGGGGACTAGCGGACCCACAGATACGCAGTATTTT.

The chain has TRBV29-1 and TRBJ1-2, with a weak D call TRBD1 (5 bases). Per germline, CDR1 SQVTM and CDR2 ANQGSEA. CDR3 length: 13 amino acids. The V gene lost 2 bases and the J gene lost 8 bases, with 15 bases spanning the gap. The CDR3 DNA sequence: TGCAGCGTTGAACAGGGAACCCTCGGGGGCTACACCTTC. This encodes CSVEQGTLGGYTF.

The chain has TRBV5-1 and TRBJ2-7, with 12 bases matching TRBD2. The germline gives CDR1 SGHRS, CDR2 YFSETQ. The CDR3 runs to 17 residues. The V segment lost 4 bases and the J segment 2 bases; nucleotides outside the gene matches: 10. Here the CDR3 reads CASSLLTSGRRTYEQYF. The CDR3 nucleotides are TGCGCCAGCAGCCTCCTGACTAGCGGGAGACGTACCTACGAGCAGTACTTC.

Only one count was recorded for this clone. V gene TRBV11-3 combines with J gene TRBJ2-1, with TRBD1 matching 9 bases. The CDR3 consists of 14 residues. Trimming at V came to 5 bases and at J to 6 bases, leaving 5 bases not matched to a gene. Germline loops: CDR1 SGHNT, CDR2 YENEEA. Written as DNA, the CDR3 is TGTGCCAGCAGCCCTACAGGGGGCAGCAATGAGCAGTTCTTC. This sequence encodes CASSPTGGSNEQFF.

The chain uses TRBV15 and TRBJ2-1; no clear D. CDR1 is LNHNV and CDR2 is YYDKDF in the germline V gene (reference sequence). The CDR3 is 12 amino acids. V was shortened by 0 bases and J by 7 bases, with 4 bases between the two germline ends. The CDR3 protein is CATSRDSNEQFF. The CDR3, as DNA: TGTGCCACCAGCAGAGATTCGAATGAGCAGTTCTTC. The complete variable domain, with remaining parts taken from reference TRBV15 and TRBJ2-1, reads DAMVIQNPRYQVTQFGKPVTLSCSQTLNHNVMYWYQQKSSQAPKLLFHYYDKDFNNEADTPDNFQSRRPNTSFCFLDIRSPGLGDTAMYLCATSRDSNEQFFGPGTRLTVL.

The V gene is TRBV3-1 (or the pseudogene TRBV3-2), the J gene TRBJ2-7; 10 bases line up with TRBD2. The CDR3 contains 15 residues. Germline V gene sequence: CDR1 LGHDT, CDR2 YNNKEL (reference sequence). Trimming cost V 1 base and J 5 bases; bases outside gene matches: 5. CDR3 protein: CASSQVGLAGDEQYF. CDR3 in DNA: TGTGCCAGCAGCCAAGTCGGGCTAGCGGGAGACGAGCAGTACTTC.

In its sample, this clone was seen a few times. The rearrangement links TRBV4-1 to TRBJ2-7, with 7 bases matching TRBD2. The ends lost 4 bases at V and 4 bases at J; junction bases unmatched: 7. CDR1 and CDR2 from the germline V gene are MGHRA and YSYEKL. The CDR3 extends over 14 amino acids. The CDR3 bases are TGCGCCAGCAGCCGCGGACTAGTTGAATACGAGCAGTACTTC. Translation gives CASSRGLVEYEQYF.

This clone came up once. The V gene is TRBV5-4, the J gene TRBJ1-2, with TRBD1 identical over 9 bases. The CDR3 spans 14 residues. The junction had 8 bases not matched to a gene; V was cut back by 6 bases and J by 5 bases. Germline assignment: CDR1 SGHNT and CDR2 YYREEE (reference sequence). The CDR3 bases are TGTGCCAGCACCAGGACGGGACAGGGATATGGCTACACCTTC. As protein: CASTRTGQGYGYTF.

The rearrangement uses TRBV4-1 and TRBJ2-1; TRBD1 is a possible D gene (6 bases). The CDR3 totals 16 residues. Germline CDR1 MGHRA, CDR2 YSYEKL. V was trimmed by 6 bases and J by 6 bases, leaving 21 bases between them. In nucleotides, the CDR3 is TGCGCCAGCAGTCAAATTGGGACAACCACTCTCAATGAGCAGTTCTTC. Its translation is CASSQIGTTTLNEQFF.

The rearrangement links TRBV4-1 to TRBJ2-1, with D possibly TRBD1 on 5 matching bases. The ends were cut back, 8 bases at V and 0 bases at J, with 14 bases in the middle. Germline CDR1 reads MGHRA; CDR2 reads YSYEKL. This CDR3 spans 15 amino acids. The CDR3 DNA follows: TGCGCCAGCGGACGAGGACAAAGCTCCTACAATGAGCAGTTCTTC. Amino acids: CASGRGQSSYNEQFF.

The chain recombines TRBV7-9 with TRBJ2-7; tentative D call: TRBD2 (5 bases). The CDR3 has 16 amino acids. V lost 5 bases and J 0 bases, leaving 17 bases between the germline ends. Germline CDR1 is SEHNR and CDR2 is FQNEAQ (reference sequence). The CDR3 loop is CASSPSGISSSYEQYF. As DNA, the CDR3 is TGTGCCAGCAGCCCTTCCGGGATATCGAGCTCCTACGAGCAGTACTTC.